The 23 T cell receptor beta chains in this list originate from one sample, sequenced in a study of cytomegalovirus exposure and HLA in healthy donors. A multiplex PCR was run with 60 Vbeta primers and 13 Jbeta primers. Produced via immunoSEQ multiplex PCR; TCRdb's table is partial and in-frame only. Of 90,000 to 130,000 clones in the sample, 70% to 90% were seen once. The sample comprised PBMCs. The receptors originated from a man aged 40-49 years in good health and CMV-seronegative.

The chain has TRBV7-2 and TRBJ2-3; D not resolved. In germline, CDR1 is SGHTA, CDR2 FQGNSA. Trimming stripped 3 bases from V and 3 bases from J, with 10 bases between. The CDR3 covers 14 residues. The CDR3 nucleotides read TGTGCCAGCAGCTTTGACACCTCGACAGATACGCAGTATTTT. Protein sequence: CASSFDTSTDTQYF.

The rearrangement uses TRBV30 and TRBJ2-7; 10 bases line up with TRBD1. Germline loops: CDR1 GTSNPN, CDR2 SVGIG (reference sequence). The trim removed 5 bases at V and 4 bases at J, leaving 5 bases unmatched. This CDR3 contains 13 residues. CDR3 loop: CAWGDRGLYEQYF. The CDR3 bases are TGTGCCTGGGGAGACAGGGGGCTATACGAGCAGTACTTC.

This clone showed up just once. The rearrangement links TRBV2 to TRBJ1-5; tentatively, D is TRBD1 (5 bases). The V and J ends lost 7 bases and 1 base respectively, with 17 bases between them. This CDR3 contains 16 residues. The germline V gene has CDR1 SNHLY and CDR2 FYNNEI. This CDR3 reads CASNFDSPLSNQPQHF. CDR3 nucleotides: TGTGCCAGCAATTTTGACAGTCCCTTAAGCAATCAGCCCCAGCATTTT.

The chain links TRBV4-1 to TRBJ1-1, with D possibly TRBD1 on 5 matching bases. Trimming removed 3 bases at V and 3 bases at J, with 8 bases between. The CDR3 runs to 13 residues. Per germline, CDR1 MGHRA and CDR2 YSYEKL. The CDR3 loop is CASSHRADTEAFF. For the CDR3, the DNA is TGCGCCAGCAGCCACAGGGCGGACACTGAAGCTTTCTTT.

The chain employs TRBV6-1 and TRBJ1-2; TRBD1 matches at 8 bases. The CDR3 contains 14 residues. The V and J ends lost 6 bases and 8 bases, in that order; junction bases with no gene match: 11. Germline CDR1 MNHNS, CDR2 SASEGT. The CDR3 nucleotides are TGTGCCAGCAGGGGGACAGGACCTGGCGGGGGCTACACCTTC. Encoded protein: CASRGTGPGGGYTF.

About this clone itself: Other DNA sequences of this sample code for an identical CDR3. The chain uses TRBV18 and TRBJ2-5; 7 bases match TRBD2. The CDR3 consists of 13 residues. J was trimmed by 5 bases and V by 0 bases; bases with no gene match: 0. In germline, CDR1 is KGHSH, CDR2 LQKENI. Here the CDR3 reads CASSPPGGETQYF. The CDR3 region has the DNA TGTGCCAGCTCACCACCGGGGGGGGAGACCCAGTACTTC.

The CDR3 DNA reads TGTGCCAGCAGTTACGGGGGAGGCCTTCCTGAAGCTTTCTTT. It translates to CASSYGGGLPEAFF. The chain uses TRBV6-5 and TRBJ1-1, with a tentative D call TRBD1 (5 bases). This CDR3 contains 14 residues. Germline V gene lookup returns CDR1 MNHEY and CDR2 SVGAGI. Trimming cost V 2 bases and J 6 bases, with 13 bases left between them.

The genes are TRBV7-8 and TRBJ2-1, with D possibly TRBD2 on 6 matching bases. The V end was cut by 0 bases, the J end by 6 bases, with 12 bases between. CDR1 and CDR2 (germline): SGHVS, FQNEAQ. The CDR3 is 15 amino acids. CDR3 amino acids: CASSLALTSLNEQFF. CDR3 DNA sequence: TGTGCCAGCAGCTTAGCGCTTACTAGCCTCAATGAGCAGTTCTTC.

The chain uses TRBV5-4 and TRBJ1-2; 10 bases are shared with TRBD1. CDR1 is SGHNT and CDR2 is YYREEE in the germline V gene (reference sequence). V gave up 0 bases and J gave up 3 bases; unmatched junction bases: 2. The CDR3 has 15 amino acids. This chain's CDR3 is CASSLAGQGDYGYTF. The CDR3 bases are TGTGCCAGCAGCTTGGCCGGACAGGGGGACTATGGCTACACCTTC.

This clone was picked up one time. This rearrangement joins TRBV7-9 to TRBJ2-1; TRBD2 is a possible D gene (6 bases). This CDR3 is 14 amino acids long. The germline V gene encodes CDR1 SEHNR and CDR2 FQNEAQ (reference sequence). V was clipped by 3 bases and J by 7 bases, with 13 bases between them. The DNA of the CDR3 is TGTGCCAGCAGCTTTGGCGGGGTGAGGAATGAGCAGTTCTTC. Encoded protein: CASSFGGVRNEQFF.

The V and J genes are TRBV4-1 and TRBJ2-2; 7 bases are shared with TRBD1. Germline lookup yields CDR1 MGHRA and CDR2 YSYEKL. The CDR3 is 17 amino acids. The V segment lost 3 bases and the J segment 4 bases; nucleotides outside the gene matches: 11. CDR3: CASSQLTGSYPTGELFF. CDR3 sequence (DNA): TGCGCCAGCAGCCAGCTGACAGGGTCCTATCCCACCGGGGAGCTGTTTTTT.

The J gene is TRBJ2-2, the V gene TRBV12-5, with 10 positions matching TRBD2. The CDR3 covers 16 residues. Germline V gene lookup returns CDR1 LGHNT and CDR2 FRNRAP. V trimming: 2 bases; J trimming: 7 bases; junction bases outside the gene matches: 7. This chain's CDR3 is CASGLTSGATSGELFF. As DNA, the CDR3 is TGTGCTAGTGGTTTGACTAGCGGGGCGACGAGCGGGGAGCTGTTTTTT.

The V and J genes are TRBV18 and TRBJ1-5; D is perhaps TRBD1 (6 bases). V lost 3 bases and J 6 bases, leaving 12 bases between the germline ends. The CDR3 totals 14 residues. CDR1 is KGHSH, CDR2 LQKENI, per germline. The CDR3 sequence is CASSPQGGVQPQHF. The DNA for the CDR3 is TGTGCCAGCTCACCCCAAGGGGGGGTTCAGCCCCAGCATTTT.

This chain joins TRBV5-1 and TRBJ1-4, with 11 nucleotides matching TRBD1. The CDR3 contains 17 residues. Trimming took 4 bases from V and 5 from J; bases not matched to a gene: 10. Per germline, CDR1 SGHRS and CDR2 YFSETQ. The CDR3 DNA follows: TGCGCCAGCAGCCCCGGGACAGGGGGATTCAGGAATGAAAAACTGTTTTTT. This sequence encodes CASSPGTGGFRNEKLFF.

The V gene is TRBV6-6, the J gene TRBJ1-2; maybe TRBD1 (5 bases). CDR3 length equals 13 residues. The V end lost 2 bases, the J end lost 6 bases, and 10 bases lay between the germline ends. The V gene's germline CDR1 is MNHNY and CDR2 SVGAGI (reference sequence). The CDR3 loop reads CASSYGHGDGYTF. The CDR3 DNA follows: TGTGCCAGCAGTTACGGACATGGTGATGGCTACACCTTC.

The V gene is TRBV5-4, the J gene TRBJ2-7; 7 nucleotides line up with TRBD2. The germline gives CDR1 SGHNT, CDR2 YYREEE (reference sequence). This CDR3 is 15 amino acids long. Germline trimming cut 3 bases from V and 2 bases from J; bases unmatched to any gene: 8. Written as DNA, the CDR3 is TGTGCCAGCAGCTCCGGGGACTATCAAACCTACGAGCAGTACTTC. This gives the protein CASSSGDYQTYEQYF.

The chain uses TRBV2 and TRBJ1-5; 7 positions match TRBD1. CDR3 size: 15 residues. V dropped 6 bases and J dropped 4; count of bases not matched to a gene: 9. Germline V gene data show CDR1 as SNHLY and CDR2 as FYNNEI. CDR3 sequence (DNA): TGTGCCAGCAGCCGACAGGGCTCTCTTAATCAGCCCCAGCATTTT. Its protein is CASSRQGSLNQPQHF. Complete variable domain (other parts from reference TRBV2 and TRBJ1-5): EPEVTQTPSHQVTQMGQEVILRCVPISNHLYFYWYRQILGQKVEFLVSFYNNEISEKSEIFDDQFSVERPDGSNFTLKIRSTKLEDSAMYFCASSRQGSLNQPQHFGDGTRLSIL.

The gene calls are TRBV7-9 and TRBJ2-1, with TRBD2 matching over 15 bases. Germline V CDR1 and CDR2: SEHNR, FQNEAQ (reference sequence). The trim removed 5 bases at V and 8 bases at J, leaving 7 bases unmatched. The CDR3 totals 16 residues. CDR3: CASSLGLAGGLDEQFF. The CDR3, as DNA: TGTGCCAGCAGCCTCGGACTAGCGGGGGGGTTGGATGAGCAGTTCTTC.

The chain couples TRBV7-2 to TRBJ1-5; the D gene is possibly TRBD1 (6 bases). This CDR3 region has 13 residues. Germline V lookup: CDR1 SGHTA, CDR2 FQGNSA. The V and J ends lost 5 bases and 6 bases respectively, with 11 bases between them. CDR3 sequence (DNA): TGTGCCAGCAGCGGCCAGGGGTTTCAGCCCCAGCATTTT. Amino acid sequence: CASSGQGFQPQHF. Full variable domain (missing parts from reference TRBV7-2 and TRBJ1-5): GAGVSQSPSNKVTEKGKDVELRCDPISGHTALYWYRQSLGQGLEFLIYFQGNSAPDKSGLPSDRFSAERTGGSVSTLTIQRTQQEDSAVYLCASSGQGFQPQHFGDGTRLSIL.

The chain has TRBV6-5 and TRBJ1-2; 12 bases agree with TRBD1. V lost 4 bases and J lost 7; bases outside the gene matches: 10. The CDR3 covers 16 residues. Germline CDR1 and CDR2: MNHEY and SVGAGI. DNA of the CDR3: TGTGCCAGCAGTTCGACCGGGACAGGGGGCATGTTTGGCTACACCTTC. Protein: CASSSTGTGGMFGYTF.

The chain recombines TRBV7-9 with TRBJ1-1, with 9 positions matching TRBD1. The CDR3 consists of 13 residues. The V and J ends lost 2 bases and 9 bases, in that order; junction bases with no gene match: 4. Germline V lookup: CDR1 SEHNR, CDR2 FQNEAQ (reference sequence). In DNA, the CDR3 is TGTGCCAGCAGCTTATCCGGGACAGGGAAAGCTTTCTTT. It codes for CASSLSGTGKAFF.

The table lists this clone with a count of one. The chain carries TRBV10-2 and TRBJ1-2; no reliable D call. CDR3 size: 16 residues. Trimming took off 0 bases at V and 8 bases at J, with 19 bases between the two ends. CDR1 is WSHSY and CDR2 is SAAADI in the germline V gene. The chain's CDR3 is CASSESPWSTRRGYTF. In DNA form, the CDR3 reads TGCGCCAGCAGTGAGTCGCCCTGGTCTACGAGGCGAGGCTACACCTTC.

The rearrangement links TRBV23-1 to TRBJ2-2; 8 bases fit TRBD1. TRBV23-1 is sorted into the ORF group, with uncertain function. The CDR3 runs to 17 residues. V shed 4 bases and J 5 bases; nucleotides not matched to a gene: 12. The DNA for the CDR3 is TGCGCCAGCAGTCCCGGACAGGGTTCTTTAGAGACCGGGGAGCTGTTTTTT. Residues: CASSPGQGSLETGELFF.